The 27 T cell receptor beta chains below were found in one sample sequenced in a study of T cell responses to AZD1222 COVID-19 vaccine. Assay used: immunoSEQ multiplex PCR; TCRdb lists only in-frame clones, some missing. The table lists 180,000 or so clones, more than 75% of them singletons. Material: peripheral blood, obtained 28 days after the second AZD1222 dose. These receptors all stem from an adult who received the AZD1222 COVID-19 vaccine.

The chain links TRBV18 to TRBJ2-2; either TRBD1 or TRBD2 may fit D (5 bases each). V was clipped by 6 bases and J by 4 bases, with 15 bases between them. CDR1 KGHSH and CDR2 LQKENI come from the germline V gene. This CDR3 has 15 amino acids. CDR3 region: CASSPPGRSTGELFF. In DNA, the CDR3 is TGTGCCAGCTCGCCTCCGGGACGGAGCACCGGGGAGCTGTTTTTT.

The chain recombines TRBV28 with TRBJ2-1, with TRBD2 matching over 8 bases. This CDR3 is built from 16 residues. V gave up 4 bases and J gave up 7 bases; unmatched junction bases: 12. Germline CDR1 MDHEN, CDR2 SYDVKM. The CDR3 reads CASSSPRGGARNEQFF. The CDR3 region has the DNA TGTGCCAGCAGTTCGCCCCGGGGGGGGGCAAGGAATGAGCAGTTCTTC.

The chain carries TRBV18 and TRBJ2-7, with D perhaps TRBD1 (5 bases). The germline gives CDR1 KGHSH, CDR2 LQKENI. The V end was cut by 6 bases, the J end by 2 bases, with 11 bases between. The CDR3 covers 13 residues. The CDR3 loop reads CASSLRATYEQYF. As DNA, the CDR3 is TGTGCCAGCTCGCTCAGGGCGACCTACGAGCAGTACTTC.

This clone came up once. The chain links TRBV6-5 to TRBJ2-3; perhaps D is TRBD1 or TRBD2 (5 bases each). In germline, CDR1 is MNHEY, CDR2 SVGAGI. Trimming took off 4 bases at V and 3 bases at J, with 14 bases between the two ends. The CDR3 runs 15 residues. CDR3 region: CASSSRGVFTDTQYF. The CDR3, as DNA: TGTGCCAGCAGTTCCCGAGGGGTCTTTACAGATACGCAGTATTTT.

The V gene is TRBV27, the J gene TRBJ2-4; perhaps TRBD1 as D (5 bases). Germline V gives CDR1 MNHEY, CDR2 SMNVEV (reference sequence). V shed 2 bases and J shed 8 bases, with 10 bases lying between them. The CDR3 extends over 13 amino acids. CDR3 coding DNA: TGTGCCAGCAGTTTACGACAGTGGGACATTCAGTACTTC. Amino acid sequence: CASSLRQWDIQYF.

The V and J genes are TRBV6-1 and TRBJ1-2; no clear D gene. V was pared by 2 bases and J by 2 bases, with 9 bases between. CDR3 length equals 14 residues. Germline-derived CDR1 and CDR2 are MNHNS and SASEGT. This CDR3 is CASSESVTNYGYTF. The CDR3 nucleotides read TGTGCCAGCAGTGAATCGGTAACCAACTATGGCTACACCTTC.

The rearrangement joins TRBV19 to TRBJ1-5, with 8 bases lining up with TRBD1. Germline V gene sequence: CDR1 LNHDA, CDR2 SQIVND (reference sequence). J was trimmed by 0 bases and V by 6 bases; bases with no gene match: 1. The CDR3 runs 14 residues. The CDR3 DNA is TGTGCCAGTAGGGGACAGGATAGCAATCAGCCCCAGCATTTT. The encoded protein is CASRGQDSNQPQHF. Supplemented by reference TRBV19 and TRBJ1-5, the full variable domain reads DGGITQSPKYLFRKEGQNVTLSCEQNLNHDAMYWYRQDPGQGLRLIYYSQIVNDFQKGDIAEGYSVSREKKESFPLTVTSAQKNPTAFYLCASRGQDSNQPQHFGDGTRLSIL.

V and J are TRBV9 and TRBJ1-3; D gene uncertain. This CDR3 is 15 amino acids long. CDR1 is SGDLS, CDR2 YYNGEE, per germline. Trimming pared 4 bases from V and 0 bases from J, leaving 11 bases between. The CDR3 coding sequence is TGTGCCAGCAGCACATCAGGTCTCTCTGGAAACACCATATATTTT. Translated, it gives CASSTSGLSGNTIYF.

The chain employs TRBV12-3 or TRBV12-4 and TRBJ2-7, with TRBD1 identical over 7 bases. This CDR3 has 13 residues. V shed 7 bases, J shed 3 bases, and the junction held 6 bases outside the gene matches. The CDR3 here is CASNFRDSYEQYF. CDR3 sequence (DNA): TGTGCCAGCAACTTTAGGGACAGCTACGAGCAGTACTTC.

In its sample, this clone was seen once. V gene TRBV6-5 combines with J gene TRBJ2-2, with 8 bases that match TRBD1. Trimming took 8 bases from V and 6 from J; bases not matched to a gene: 8. Germline CDR1 and CDR2: MNHEY and SVGAGI. This CDR3 has 14 residues. CDR3 in amino acids: CASQGAGVAGELFF. As DNA, the CDR3 is TGTGCCAGCCAGGGGGCAGGTGTTGCCGGGGAGCTGTTTTTT.

The genes are TRBV5-4 and TRBJ2-5; D is tentatively TRBD1 or TRBD2 (5 bases each). Germline V gene data show CDR1 as SGHNT and CDR2 as YYREEE (reference sequence). The germline V and J ends were trimmed by 4 bases and 5 bases, with 15 bases remaining between them. This CDR3 contains 14 residues. The CDR3 loop is CASSPPGRPETQYF. The CDR3, as DNA: TGTGCCAGCAGCCCTCCGGGACGGCCGGAGACCCAGTACTTC.

The chain joins TRBV7-6 to TRBJ2-1; 7 positions match TRBD2. This CDR3 comprises 15 residues. J lost 3 bases, V lost 1 base, and 3 bases had no gene match. Germline V lookup: CDR1 SGHVS, CDR2 FNYEAQ. The CDR3 protein is CASSLGAGVYNEQFF. The CDR3 nucleotides read TGTGCCAGCAGCTTAGGGGCGGGAGTCTACAATGAGCAGTTCTTC.

V usage is TRBV6-5 and J usage is TRBJ2-7, with 11 positions matching TRBD1. Germline lookup yields CDR1 MNHEY and CDR2 SVGAGI. The V gene end was trimmed by 2 bases and the J gene end by 6 bases; junction bases not matched to a gene: 6. The CDR3 has 15 residues. The CDR3 DNA reads as TGTGCCAGCAGTTACCCTCCTGGGACAGGGGGCGAGCAGTACTTC. Its translation: CASSYPPGTGGEQYF.

The chain's CDR3 is CASSDRENTEAFF. CDR3 sequence (DNA): TGTGCCAGCAGTGACAGGGAGAACACTGAAGCTTTCTTT. The rearrangement uses TRBV6-1 and TRBJ1-1; a weak D match, TRBD1 (5 bases). CDR1 is MNHNS and CDR2 is SASEGT in the germline V gene. The CDR3 runs 13 residues. V was cut by 3 bases and J by 1 base, with 6 bases left in between.

The genes are TRBV28 and TRBJ2-2, with D perhaps TRBD1 or TRBD2 (5 bases each). Germline V gene data show CDR1 as MDHEN and CDR2 as SYDVKM. The CDR3 is 15 residues long. V was shortened by 4 bases and J by 7 bases, with 16 bases between the two germline ends. The CDR3 nucleotides are TGTGCCAGCAGTTCCCCAGGGACCGGGAACGGGGAGCTGTTTTTT. As protein: CASSSPGTGNGELFF.

Details on this clone: At one of its ends the junction is not consistent with the germline gene, which may arise from a read error. V usage is TRBV7-3 and J usage is TRBJ2-7, with 8 bases lining up with TRBD2. CDR3 size: 14 residues. Germline values: CDR1 SGHTA, CDR2 FQGTGA. CDR3 nucleotides: TGTGCCAGCAGCTTAACCAGCGGGAGCTACCAGCAGTACTTC. Translated, it gives CASSLTSGSYQQYF.

This clone was seen more than once but under ten times. The J gene is TRBJ2-1, the V gene TRBV2; D unclear. V was pared by 7 bases and J by 8 bases, with 21 bases between. The V gene's germline CDR1 is SNHLY and CDR2 FYNNEI. CDR3 length equals 15 residues. CDR3 sequence (DNA): TGTGCCAGCAAGGTTCAGTCCGTTAGGTTCGATGAGCAGTTCTTC. Encoded protein: CASKVQSVRFDEQFF.

The rearrangement uses TRBV19 and TRBJ2-1; TRBD1 aligns across 7 bases. Germline trimming cut 1 base from V and 10 bases from J; bases unmatched to any gene: 13. The CDR3 has 16 amino acids. Germline lookup yields CDR1 LNHDA and CDR2 SQIVND (reference sequence). CDR3 sequence: CASSIVRDSHLREQFF. For the CDR3, the DNA is TGTGCCAGTAGTATAGTTAGGGACAGCCATCTCCGGGAGCAGTTCTTC.

This clone has only one observation. The chain employs TRBV28 and TRBJ2-5; D might be TRBD2 (5 bases). This CDR3 has 13 amino acids. Germline CDR1 is MDHEN and CDR2 is SYDVKM. With 2 bases removed from V and 7 bases from J, the gap between germline ends came to 11 bases. CDR3 sequence reads: CASSLGNRGTQYF. The DNA for the CDR3 is TGTGCCAGCAGTTTAGGTAATCGGGGGACCCAGTACTTC.

This rearrangement joins TRBV19 to TRBJ1-2, with a weak D call TRBD1 (6 bases). The CDR3 spans 15 residues. Germline CDR1 and CDR2: LNHDA and SQIVND (reference sequence). V shed 4 bases and J shed 0 bases, with 12 bases lying between them. CDR3 amino acids: CASSTVDSTNYGYTF. The CDR3 DNA follows: TGTGCCAGTAGTACAGTGGACAGCACTAACTATGGCTACACCTTC.

In this sample, this clone turned up once. V usage is TRBV28 and J usage is TRBJ2-7; D is unresolved. CDR1 is MDHEN, CDR2 SYDVKM, per germline. This CDR3 has 13 residues. The V end was cut by 9 bases, the J end by 0 bases, with 12 bases between. In DNA, the CDR3 is TGTGCCAGTGCTCTCCCGATCTCCTACGAGCAGTACTTC. It codes for CASALPISYEQYF.

The V gene is TRBV12-3 or TRBV12-4, the J gene TRBJ2-1; 7 bases are a match to TRBD2. After removal of 6 bases from V and 3 bases from J, the junction contained 2 bases not matched to a gene. The CDR3 is 13 residues long. The CDR3 DNA reads as TGTGCCAGCAGGGTAGCGGGCTACAATGAGCAGTTCTTC. As protein: CASRVAGYNEQFF.

The V call is TRBV18, the J call TRBJ2-7; D not certain. The CDR3 sequence is 15 residues long. V lost 0 bases to trimming and J lost 6 bases, with 15 bases between them. Germline V gene sequence: CDR1 KGHSH, CDR2 LQKENI. The DNA of the CDR3 is TGTGCCAGCTCACCACCGCTCGAGCCTCGGGCCGAGCAGTACTTC. It is translated as CASSPPLEPRAEQYF.

Only one count was recorded for this clone. The J gene is TRBJ2-2, the V gene TRBV29-1; possible D gene TRBD2, 6 bases. Trimming pared 4 bases from V and 4 bases from J, leaving 10 bases between. Per the germline V gene, CDR1 is SQVTM and CDR2 is ANQGSEA. There are 13 residues in the CDR3. The CDR3 reads CSVGLGGTGELFF. CDR3 DNA sequence: TGCAGCGTTGGGTTGGGGGGCACCGGGGAGCTGTTTTTT.

This sequence joins TRBV9 and TRBJ2-2, with unresolved D. The V end was cut by 1 base, the J end by 4 bases, with 20 bases between. The CDR3 covers 18 residues. Germline CDR1 SGDLS, CDR2 YYNGEE. This CDR3 reads CASSVTAAPALGTGELFF. CDR3 coding DNA: TGTGCCAGCAGCGTAACTGCGGCCCCGGCCCTGGGCACCGGGGAGCTGTTTTTT.

V is TRBV7-3 and J is TRBJ1-2; the match to TRBD1 covers 9 bases. CDR3 length: 14 amino acids. The ends lost 6 bases at V and 6 bases at J; junction bases unmatched: 8. Germline CDR1 SGHTA, CDR2 FQGTGA. CDR3 DNA sequence: TGTGCCAGCAGTCCCGGTTGGACAGGGGATGGCTACACCTTC. Its protein is CASSPGWTGDGYTF.

The genes are TRBV18 and TRBJ1-4; D is uncertain. This CDR3 has 14 residues. Trimming left V 3 bases short and J 8 bases short, with 13 bases between. The V gene's germline CDR1 is KGHSH and CDR2 LQKENI. The CDR3 region is CASSPSSGKEKLFF. CDR3 nucleotides: TGTGCCAGCTCACCCTCGTCAGGAAAAGAAAAACTGTTTTTT. The complete variable domain, with remaining parts taken from reference TRBV18 and TRBJ1-4, reads NAGVMQNPRHLVRRRGQEARLRCSPMKGHSHVYWYRQLPEEGLKFMVYLQKENIIDESGMPKERFSAEFPKEGPSILRIQQVVRGDSAAYFCASSPSSGKEKLFFGSGTQLSVL.